This T cell receptor beta chain was obtained from a study of cytomegalovirus exposure and HLA in healthy donors. General observations from the study: Per a later analysis, HLA-associated TCR beta chains showed more clonal expansion than other, equally common TCR beta chains. By a later analysis, the bulk of CMV-associated TCR beta chains appeared HLA-restricted.

In germline, CDR1 is LNHDA, CDR2 SQIVND (reference sequence). This CDR3 is built from 15 residues. Trimming took off 3 bases at V and 0 bases at J, with 9 bases between the two ends. Regarding this clone: Its cognate antigen is unknown.

PCR primers comprised 60 Vbeta and 13 Jbeta primers. Produced via immunoSEQ multiplex PCR; TCRdb's table is partial and in-frame only. The table shows 200,000 to 250,000 clones, with approximately 80% occurring only once. What was sequenced was PBMCs. The rearrangement uses TRBV19 and TRBJ1-3, with a tentative D call TRBD1 (6 bases). The sequence was obtained from a man aged 50 or older in good health and CMV-seronegative. CDR3: CASSIGQSSGNTIYF. The CDR3 DNA follows: TGTGCCAGTAGTATCGGACAGTCCTCTGGAAACACCATATATTTT.